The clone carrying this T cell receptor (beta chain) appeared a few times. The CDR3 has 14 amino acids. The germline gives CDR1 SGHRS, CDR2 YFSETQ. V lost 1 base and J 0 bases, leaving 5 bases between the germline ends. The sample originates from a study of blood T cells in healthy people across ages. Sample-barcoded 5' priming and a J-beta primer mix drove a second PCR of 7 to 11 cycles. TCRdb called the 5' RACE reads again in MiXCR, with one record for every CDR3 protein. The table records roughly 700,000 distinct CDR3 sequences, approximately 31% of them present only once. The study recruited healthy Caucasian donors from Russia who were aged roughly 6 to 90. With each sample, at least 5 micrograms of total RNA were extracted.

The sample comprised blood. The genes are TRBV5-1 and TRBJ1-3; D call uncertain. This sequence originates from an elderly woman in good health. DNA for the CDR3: TGCGCCAGCAGCTTGCGCAGCTCTGGAAACACCATATATTTT. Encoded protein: CASSLRSSGNTIYF.